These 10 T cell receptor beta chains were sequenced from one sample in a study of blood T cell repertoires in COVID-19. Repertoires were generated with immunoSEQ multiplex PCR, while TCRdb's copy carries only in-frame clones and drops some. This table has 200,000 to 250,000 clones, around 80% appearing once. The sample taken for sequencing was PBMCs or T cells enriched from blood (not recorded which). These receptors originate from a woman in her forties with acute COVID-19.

Here the CDR3 DNA reads TGTGCCAGCAGCCGAACCTCAACCGGCTATGGCTACACCTTC. Protein sequence: CASSRTSTGYGYTF. V and J are TRBV7-8 and TRBJ1-2; D gene uncertain. The CDR3 runs to 14 residues. Trimming cost V 5 bases and J 4 bases, with 14 bases left between them. CDR1 SGHVS and CDR2 FQNEAQ come from the germline V gene.

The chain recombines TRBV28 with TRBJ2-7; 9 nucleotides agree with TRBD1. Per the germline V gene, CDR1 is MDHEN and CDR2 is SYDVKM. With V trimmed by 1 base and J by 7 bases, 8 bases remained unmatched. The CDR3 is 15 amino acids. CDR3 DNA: TGTGCCAGCAGTTTATCATCACAGGGGGCGGGTGAGCAGTACTTC. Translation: CASSLSSQGAGEQYF.

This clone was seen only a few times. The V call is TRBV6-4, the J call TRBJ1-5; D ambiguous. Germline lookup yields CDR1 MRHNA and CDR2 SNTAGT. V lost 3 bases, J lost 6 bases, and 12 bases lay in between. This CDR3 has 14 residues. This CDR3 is CASSETGDGQPQHF. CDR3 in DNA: TGTGCCAGCAGTGAGACGGGAGACGGTCAGCCCCAGCATTTT.

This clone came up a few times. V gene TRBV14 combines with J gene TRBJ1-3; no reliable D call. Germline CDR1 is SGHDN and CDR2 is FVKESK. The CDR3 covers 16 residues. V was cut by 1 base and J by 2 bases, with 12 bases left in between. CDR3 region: CASSQVGSGTGNTIYF. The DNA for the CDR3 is TGTGCCAGCAGCCAAGTAGGCTCGGGTACTGGAAACACCATATATTTT. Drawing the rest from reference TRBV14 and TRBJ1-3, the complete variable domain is EAGVTQFPSHSVIEKGQTVTLRCDPISGHDNLYWYRRVMGKEIKFLLHFVKESKQDESGMPNNRFLAERTGGTYSTLKVQPAELEDSGVYFCASSQVGSGTGNTIYFGEGSWLTVV.

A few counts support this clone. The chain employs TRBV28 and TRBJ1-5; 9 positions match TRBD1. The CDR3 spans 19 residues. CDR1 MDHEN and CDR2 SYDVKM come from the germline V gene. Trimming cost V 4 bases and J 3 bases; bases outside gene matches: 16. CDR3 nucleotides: TGTGCCAGCAGTTCCGCCGGGACAGGGACCAATTACGCCAATCAGCCCCAGCATTTT. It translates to CASSSAGTGTNYANQPQHF.

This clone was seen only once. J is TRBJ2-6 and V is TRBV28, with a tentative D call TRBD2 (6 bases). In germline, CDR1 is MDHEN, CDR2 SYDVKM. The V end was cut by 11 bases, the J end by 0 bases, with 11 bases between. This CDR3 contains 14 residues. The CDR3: CASAGGSGANVLTF. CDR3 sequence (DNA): TGTGCCTCCGCCGGGGGCTCTGGGGCCAACGTCCTGACTTTC.

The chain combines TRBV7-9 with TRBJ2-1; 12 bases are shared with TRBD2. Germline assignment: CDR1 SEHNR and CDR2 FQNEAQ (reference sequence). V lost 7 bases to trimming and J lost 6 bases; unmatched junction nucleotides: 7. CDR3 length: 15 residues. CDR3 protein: CASTILAGGFNEQFF. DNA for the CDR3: TGTGCCAGCACCATACTAGCGGGGGGTTTCAATGAGCAGTTCTTC.

The CDR3 DNA follows: TGTGCCAGCAGTGAGGGTACTGAAGCTTTCTTT. Encoded protein: CASSEGTEAFF. The chain is built from TRBV11-1 and TRBJ1-1, with no clear D. Germline-derived CDR1 and CDR2 are SGHAT and FQDESV (reference sequence). V was shortened by 6 bases and J by 5 bases, with 7 bases between the two germline ends. The CDR3 loop spans 11 amino acids.

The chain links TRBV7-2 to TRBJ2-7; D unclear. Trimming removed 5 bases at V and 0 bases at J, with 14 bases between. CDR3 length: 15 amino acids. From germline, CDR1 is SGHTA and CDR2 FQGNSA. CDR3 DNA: TGTGCCAGCAGCCAACTCCAGGTGAGCTCCTACGAGCAGTACTTC. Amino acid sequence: CASSQLQVSSYEQYF.

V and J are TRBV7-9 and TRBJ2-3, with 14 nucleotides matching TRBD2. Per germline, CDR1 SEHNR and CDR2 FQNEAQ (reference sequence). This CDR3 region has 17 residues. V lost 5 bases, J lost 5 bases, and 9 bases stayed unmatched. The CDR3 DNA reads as TGTGCCAGCAGCCGGACTAGCGGGGGGACTTTGGGAGATACGCAGTATTTT. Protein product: CASSRTSGGTLGDTQYF. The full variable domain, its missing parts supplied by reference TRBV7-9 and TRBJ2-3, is DTGVSQNPRHKITKRGQNVTFRCDPISEHNRLYWYRQTLGQGPEFLTYFQNEAQLEKSRLLSDRFSAERPKGSFSTLEIQRTEQGDSAMYLCASSRTSGGTLGDTQYFGPGTRLTVL.